Sequencing of this T cell receptor beta chain was carried out in a study of blood T cell repertoires in COVID-19. Study at large: The United States, Italy and Spain supplied acute and convalescent COVID-19 samples. PBMCs, B-cell-depleted T cells, or T cells provided the cDNA or gDNA that made up the material.

Original data processing: Estimated nucleated cell counts came from reference gene primer amplification. Clones were sequenced by immunoSEQ multiplex PCR, and TCRdb holds only the in-frame ones, with some missing. From that table come the V and J calls and clone size; the DNA was used to work out D and trimming. The table lists about 49,000 clones, roughly 84% of them singletons, with about 1.4% in the top ten. The ends were cut back, 5 bases at V and 6 bases at J, with 14 bases in the middle. The CDR3 sequence is 14 residues long. Germline loops: CDR1 MNHEY, CDR2 SMNVEV (reference sequence). This clone was seen a handful of times.

The receptor was derived from a man aged 45-65 years with acute or convalescent COVID-19. This rearrangement joins TRBV27 to TRBJ2-1, with a weak D call TRBD1 (6 bases). What was sequenced was peripheral blood. The CDR3 here is CASSQQGPFNEQFF. The CDR3 nucleotides are TGTGCCAGCAGTCAGCAGGGGCCCTTCAATGAGCAGTTCTTC.